Sequencing of this TCR beta chain was carried out in a study of cytomegalovirus exposure and HLA in healthy donors. V was cut by 5 bases and J by 2 bases, with 21 bases left in between. Germline V gene sequence: CDR1 SNHLY, CDR2 FYNNEI. The length of the CDR3 is 17 residues. The PCR had 60 Vbeta and 13 Jbeta primers. Some clones are missing from TCRdb's copy, which holds only in-frame ones; the method was immunoSEQ multiplex PCR. Among 110,000 or so clones, about 64% were seen once, and the ten largest hold roughly 8.3%. In the case of this clone: Its antigen is undetermined.

Whole-study results and caveats: TCR beta sequences reportedly predicted the HLA-A and HLA-B alleles of most subjects accurately. The sole available immune exposure information was CMV serostatus. The authors later found HLA-associated TCR beta chains more clonally expanded than equally common others.

The sequence was obtained from a man younger than 35 in good health and CMV-seropositive. The V gene is TRBV2, the J gene TRBJ2-5; a possible D gene is TRBD1 (6 bases). The sample taken for sequencing was PBMCs. As DNA, the CDR3 is TGTGCCAGCAGTTCATTTCACGGACCAAGGGGGCAAGAGACCCAGTACTTC. It translates to CASSSFHGPRGQETQYF.